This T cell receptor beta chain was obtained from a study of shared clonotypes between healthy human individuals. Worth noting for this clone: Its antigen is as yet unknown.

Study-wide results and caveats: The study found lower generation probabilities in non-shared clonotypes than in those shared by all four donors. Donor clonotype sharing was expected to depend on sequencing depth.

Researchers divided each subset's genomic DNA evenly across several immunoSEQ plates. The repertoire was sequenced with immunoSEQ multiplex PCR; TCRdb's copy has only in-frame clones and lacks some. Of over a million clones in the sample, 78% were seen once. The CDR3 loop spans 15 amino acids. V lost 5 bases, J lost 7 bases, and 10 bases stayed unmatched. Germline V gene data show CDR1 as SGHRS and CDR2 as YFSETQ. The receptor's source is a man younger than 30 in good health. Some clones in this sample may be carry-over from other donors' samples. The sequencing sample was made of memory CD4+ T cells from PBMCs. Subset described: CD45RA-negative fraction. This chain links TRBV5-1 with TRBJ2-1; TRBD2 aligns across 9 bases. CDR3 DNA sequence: TGCGCCAGCAGAAATATAGCGGGAGCGGGGAATGAGCAGTTCTTC. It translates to CASRNIAGAGNEQFF.